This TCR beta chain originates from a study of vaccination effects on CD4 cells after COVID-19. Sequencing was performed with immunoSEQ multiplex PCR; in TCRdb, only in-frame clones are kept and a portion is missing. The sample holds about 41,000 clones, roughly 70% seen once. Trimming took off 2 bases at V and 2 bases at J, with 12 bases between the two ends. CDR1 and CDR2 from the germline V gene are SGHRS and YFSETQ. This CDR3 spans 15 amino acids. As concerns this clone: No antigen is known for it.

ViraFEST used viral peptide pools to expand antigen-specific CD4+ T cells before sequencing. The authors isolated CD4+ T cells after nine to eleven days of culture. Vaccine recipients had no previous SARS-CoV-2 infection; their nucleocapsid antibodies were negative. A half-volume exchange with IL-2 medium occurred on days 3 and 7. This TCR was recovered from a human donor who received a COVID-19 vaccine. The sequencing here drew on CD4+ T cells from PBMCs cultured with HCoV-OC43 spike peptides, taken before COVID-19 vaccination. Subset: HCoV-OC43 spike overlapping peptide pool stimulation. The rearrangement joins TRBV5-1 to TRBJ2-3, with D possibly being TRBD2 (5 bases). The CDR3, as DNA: TGCGCCAGCAGCTTTCGGGTAGCGCACACAGATACGCAGTATTTT. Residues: CASSFRVAHTDTQYF. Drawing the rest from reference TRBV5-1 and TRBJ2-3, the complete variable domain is KAGVTQTPRYLIKTRGQQVTLSCSPISGHRSVSWYQQTPGQGLQFLFEYFSETQRNKGNFPGRFSGRQFSNSRSEMNVSTLELGDSALYLCASSFRVAHTDTQYFGPGTRLTVL.